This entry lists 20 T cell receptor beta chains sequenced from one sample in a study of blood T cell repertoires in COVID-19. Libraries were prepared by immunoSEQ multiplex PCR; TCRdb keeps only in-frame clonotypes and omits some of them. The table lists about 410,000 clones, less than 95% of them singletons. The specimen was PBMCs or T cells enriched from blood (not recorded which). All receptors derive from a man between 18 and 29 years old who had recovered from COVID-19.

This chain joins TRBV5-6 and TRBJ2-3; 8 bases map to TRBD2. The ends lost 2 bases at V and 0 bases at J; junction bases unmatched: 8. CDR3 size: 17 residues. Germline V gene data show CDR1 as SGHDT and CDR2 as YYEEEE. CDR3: CASSLPGLDLSTDTQYF. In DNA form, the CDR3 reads TGTGCCAGCAGCTTACCGGGACTAGACCTTAGCACAGATACGCAGTATTTT.

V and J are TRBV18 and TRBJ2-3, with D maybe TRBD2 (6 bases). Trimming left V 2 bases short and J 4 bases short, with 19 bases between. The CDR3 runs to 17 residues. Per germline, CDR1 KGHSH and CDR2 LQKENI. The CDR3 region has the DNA TGTGCCAGCTCACCAGAAGTCGAAAGGGGAGGCCCAGATACGCAGTATTTT. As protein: CASSPEVERGGPDTQYF.

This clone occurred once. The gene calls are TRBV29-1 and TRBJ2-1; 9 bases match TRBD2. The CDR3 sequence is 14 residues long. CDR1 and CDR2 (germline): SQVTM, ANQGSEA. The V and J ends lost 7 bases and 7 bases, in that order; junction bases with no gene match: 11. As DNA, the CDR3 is TGCAGCGGGCTTGATAGCGGGAGCCCGAATGAGCAGTTCTTC. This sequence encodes CSGLDSGSPNEQFF.

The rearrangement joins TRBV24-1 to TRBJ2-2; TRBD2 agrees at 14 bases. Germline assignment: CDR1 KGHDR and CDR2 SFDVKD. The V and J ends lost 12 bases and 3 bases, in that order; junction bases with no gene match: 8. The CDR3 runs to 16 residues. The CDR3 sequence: CASGTSGSQYTGELFF. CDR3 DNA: TGTGCCTCCGGGACTAGCGGGAGTCAGTACACCGGGGAGCTGTTTTTT.

The CDR3 DNA reads TGTGCCAGCAGCTCTGGGGGGGTGACAGGAGACTATGGCTACACCTTC. Its protein is CASSSGGVTGDYGYTF. The V gene is TRBV9, the J gene TRBJ1-2; perhaps TRBD1 as D (6 bases). The CDR3 length is 16 residues. Germline V gene data show CDR1 as SGDLS and CDR2 as YYNGEE. The ends were cut back, 4 bases at V and 3 bases at J, with 19 bases in the middle. The full variable domain, with the rest looked up from reference TRBV9 and TRBJ1-2, is DSGVTQTPKHLITATGQRVTLRCSPRSGDLSVYWYQQSLDQGLQFLIQYYNGEERAKGNILERFSAQQFPDLHSELNLSSLELGDSALYFCASSSGGVTGDYGYTFGSGTRLTVV.

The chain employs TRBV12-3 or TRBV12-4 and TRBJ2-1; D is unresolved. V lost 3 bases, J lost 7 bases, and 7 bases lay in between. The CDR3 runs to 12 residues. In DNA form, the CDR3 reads TGTGCCAGCAGTTTGGCCTCTAATGAGCAGTTCTTC. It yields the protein CASSLASNEQFF.

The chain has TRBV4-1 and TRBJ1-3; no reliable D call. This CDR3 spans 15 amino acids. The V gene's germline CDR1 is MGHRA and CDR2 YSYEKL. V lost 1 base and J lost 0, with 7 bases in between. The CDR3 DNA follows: TGCGCCAGCAGCCAAGTTTTAATCTCTGGAAACACCATATATTTT. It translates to CASSQVLISGNTIYF.

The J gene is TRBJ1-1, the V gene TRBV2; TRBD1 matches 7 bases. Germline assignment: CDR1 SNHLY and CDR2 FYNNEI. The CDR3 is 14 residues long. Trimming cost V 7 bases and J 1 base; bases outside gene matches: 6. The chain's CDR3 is CASTPNRGNTEAFF. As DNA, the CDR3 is TGTGCCAGCACCCCGAACAGGGGGAACACTGAAGCTTTCTTT.

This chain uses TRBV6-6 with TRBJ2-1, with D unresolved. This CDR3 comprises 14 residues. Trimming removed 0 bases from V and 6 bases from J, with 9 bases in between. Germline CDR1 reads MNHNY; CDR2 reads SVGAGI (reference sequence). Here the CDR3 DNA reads TGTGCCAGCAGTTACTCCGACTCTATCAATGAGCAGTTCTTC. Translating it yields CASSYSDSINEQFF.

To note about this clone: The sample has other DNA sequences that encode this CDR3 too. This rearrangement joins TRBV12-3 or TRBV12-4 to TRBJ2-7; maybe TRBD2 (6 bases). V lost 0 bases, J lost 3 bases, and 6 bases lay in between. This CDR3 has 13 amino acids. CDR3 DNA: TGTGCCAGCAGTTTAGCGGGGGGCTACGAGCAGTACTTC. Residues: CASSLAGGYEQYF.

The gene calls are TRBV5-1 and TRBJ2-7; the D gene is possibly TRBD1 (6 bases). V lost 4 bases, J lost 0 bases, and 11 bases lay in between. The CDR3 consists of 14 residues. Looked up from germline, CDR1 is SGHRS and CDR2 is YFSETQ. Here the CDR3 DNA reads TGCGCCAGCAGCCTTACAGGGAACTCCTACGAGCAGTACTTC. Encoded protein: CASSLTGNSYEQYF.

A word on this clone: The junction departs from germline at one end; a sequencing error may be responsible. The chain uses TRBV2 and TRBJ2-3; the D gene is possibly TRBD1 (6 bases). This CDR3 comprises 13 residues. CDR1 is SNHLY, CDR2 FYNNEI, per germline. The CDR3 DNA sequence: TGTGCCAGCTTCGGCAGGGGCACAGGTACGCAGTATTTT. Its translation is CASFGRGTGTQYF. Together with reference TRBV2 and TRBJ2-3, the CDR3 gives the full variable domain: EPEVTQTPSHQVTQMGQEVILRCVPISNHLYFYWYRQILGQKVEFLVSFYNNEISEKSEIFDDQFSVERPDGSNFTLKIRSTKLEDSAMYFCASFGRGTGTQYFGPGTRLTVL.

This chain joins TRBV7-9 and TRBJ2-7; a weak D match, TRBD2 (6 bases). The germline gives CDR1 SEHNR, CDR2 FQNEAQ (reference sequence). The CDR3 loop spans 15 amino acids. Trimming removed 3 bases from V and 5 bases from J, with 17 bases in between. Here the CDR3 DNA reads TGTGCCAGCAGCTTGACCGGGACTGTCAAGGACGAGCAGTACTTC. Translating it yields CASSLTGTVKDEQYF. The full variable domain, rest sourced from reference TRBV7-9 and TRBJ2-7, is DTGVSQNPRHKITKRGQNVTFRCDPISEHNRLYWYRQTLGQGPEFLTYFQNEAQLEKSRLLSDRFSAERPKGSFSTLEIQRTEQGDSAMYLCASSLTGTVKDEQYFGPGTRLTVT.

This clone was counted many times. The CDR3 region is CASSLVPGGTYEQYF. DNA of the CDR3: TGTGCCAGCAGCTTGGTGCCGGGAGGAACCTACGAGCAGTACTTC. The chain links TRBV5-5 to TRBJ2-7; 7 positions match TRBD2. Germline CDR1 is SGHKS and CDR2 is YYEKEE (reference sequence). CDR3 size: 15 residues. V shed 0 bases, J shed 2 bases, and the junction held 5 bases outside the gene matches.

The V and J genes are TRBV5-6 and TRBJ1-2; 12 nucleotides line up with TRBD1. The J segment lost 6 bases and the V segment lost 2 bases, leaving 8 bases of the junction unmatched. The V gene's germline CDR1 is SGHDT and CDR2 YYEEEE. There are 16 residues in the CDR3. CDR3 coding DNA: TGTGCCAGCAGCTTTACCGGGACAGGGGGCCGGAATGGCTACACCTTC. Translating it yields CASSFTGTGGRNGYTF. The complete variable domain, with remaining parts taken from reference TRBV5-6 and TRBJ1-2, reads DAGVTQSPTHLIKTRGQQVTLRCSPKSGHDTVSWYQQALGQGPQFIFQYYEEEERQRGNFPDRFSGHQFPNYSSELNVNALLLGDSALYLCASSFTGTGGRNGYTFGSGTRLTVV.

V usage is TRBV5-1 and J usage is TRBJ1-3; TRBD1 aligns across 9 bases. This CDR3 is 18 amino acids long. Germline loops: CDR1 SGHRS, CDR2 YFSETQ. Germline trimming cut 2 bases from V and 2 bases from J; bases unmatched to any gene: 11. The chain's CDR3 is CASSFGPQGASPGNTIYF. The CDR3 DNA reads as TGCGCCAGCAGCTTTGGCCCACAGGGGGCGAGTCCTGGAAACACCATATATTTT.

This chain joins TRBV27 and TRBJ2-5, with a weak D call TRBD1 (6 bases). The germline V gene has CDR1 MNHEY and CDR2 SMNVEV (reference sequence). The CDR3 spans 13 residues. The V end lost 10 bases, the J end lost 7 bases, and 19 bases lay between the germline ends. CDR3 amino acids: CAIKQGQGGTQYF. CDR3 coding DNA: TGTGCCATCAAACAGGGCCAAGGGGGGACCCAGTACTTC.

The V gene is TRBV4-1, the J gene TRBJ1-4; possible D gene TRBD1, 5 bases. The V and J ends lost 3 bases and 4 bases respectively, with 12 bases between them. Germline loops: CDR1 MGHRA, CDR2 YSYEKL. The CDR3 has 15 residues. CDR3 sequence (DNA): TGCGCCAGCAGCCAGACAGACTCCGGTAATGAAAAACTGTTTTTT. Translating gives CASSQTDSGNEKLFF.

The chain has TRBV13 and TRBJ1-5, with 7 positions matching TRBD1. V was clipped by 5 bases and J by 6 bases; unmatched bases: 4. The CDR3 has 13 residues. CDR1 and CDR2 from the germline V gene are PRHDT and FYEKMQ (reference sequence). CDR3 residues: CASSAGTAQPQHF. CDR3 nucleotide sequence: TGTGCCAGCAGCGCCGGGACAGCTCAGCCCCAGCATTTT.

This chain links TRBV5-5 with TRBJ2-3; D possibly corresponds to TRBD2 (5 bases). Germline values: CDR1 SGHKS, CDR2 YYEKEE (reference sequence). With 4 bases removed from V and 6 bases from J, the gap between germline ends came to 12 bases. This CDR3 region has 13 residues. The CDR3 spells CASSRTSRDTQYF. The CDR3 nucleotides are TGTGCCAGCAGCAGGACTTCTAGGGATACGCAGTATTTT.